Listed here are 4 T cell receptor beta chains from one sample, sequenced in a study of T cell changes during pregnancy in multiple sclerosis. Clones were sequenced by immunoSEQ multiplex PCR, and TCRdb holds only the in-frame ones, with some missing. The data contain 79,000 or so clones, around nine tenths of them singletons. Specimen: peripheral blood, collected before pregnancy. The receptors derive from a female donor with multiple sclerosis, enrolled in a pregnancy study.

This clone showed up just a few times. The chain's CDR3 is CASSLDQGGSASSGNTIYF. CDR3 coding DNA: TGTGCCAGCAGCTTAGATCAGGGCGGCTCTGCATCCTCTGGAAACACCATATATTTT. The chain employs TRBV11-3 and TRBJ1-3; D perhaps matches TRBD1 (5 bases). V lost 0 bases and J lost 0, with 18 bases in between. Germline CDR1 is SGHNT and CDR2 is YENEEA. The CDR3 is 19 residues long.

The genes are TRBV6-1 and TRBJ1-2, with 11 bases lining up with TRBD1. Germline trimming cut 6 bases from V and 4 bases from J; bases unmatched to any gene: 4. The CDR3 sequence is 14 residues long. From germline, CDR1 is MNHNS and CDR2 SASEGT. The CDR3 reads CASRDRGQVYGYTF. DNA of the CDR3: TGTGCCAGCAGGGACAGGGGGCAAGTCTATGGCTACACCTTC.

The chain has TRBV19 and TRBJ2-7, with D possibly being TRBD1 (5 bases). The CDR3 loop spans 14 amino acids. Looked up from germline, CDR1 is LNHDA and CDR2 is SQIVND (reference sequence). V gave up 4 bases and J gave up 6 bases, with 16 bases separating them. CDR3 DNA: TGTGCCAGTAGTACTTCAGGGTCTGGAAGCGAGCAGTACTTC. Its translation is CASSTSGSGSEQYF.

The chain recombines TRBV7-9 with TRBJ1-3; tentatively, D is TRBD1 (6 bases). V was shortened by 1 base and J by 0 bases, with 7 bases between the two germline ends. Germline CDR1 reads SEHNR; CDR2 reads FQNEAQ (reference sequence). The CDR3 extends over 15 amino acids. In DNA, the CDR3 is TGTGCCAGCAGCTTAGGGGACAACTCTGGAAACACCATATATTTT. Its protein product is CASSLGDNSGNTIYF.